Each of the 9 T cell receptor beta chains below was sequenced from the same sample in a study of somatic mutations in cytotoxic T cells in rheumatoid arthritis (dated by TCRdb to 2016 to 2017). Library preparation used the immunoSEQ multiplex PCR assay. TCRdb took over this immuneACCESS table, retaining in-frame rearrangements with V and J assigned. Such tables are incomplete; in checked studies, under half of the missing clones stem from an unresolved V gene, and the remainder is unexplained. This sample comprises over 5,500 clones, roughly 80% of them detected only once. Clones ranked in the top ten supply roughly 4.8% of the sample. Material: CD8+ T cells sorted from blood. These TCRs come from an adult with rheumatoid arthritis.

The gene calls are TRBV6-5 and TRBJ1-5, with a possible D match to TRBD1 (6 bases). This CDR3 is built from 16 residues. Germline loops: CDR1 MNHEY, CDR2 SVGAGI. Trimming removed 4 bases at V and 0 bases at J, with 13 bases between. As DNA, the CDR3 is TGTGCCAGCAGTTTTTTAGCAGGGGATAGCAATCAGCCCCAGCATTTT. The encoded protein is CASSFLAGDSNQPQHF.

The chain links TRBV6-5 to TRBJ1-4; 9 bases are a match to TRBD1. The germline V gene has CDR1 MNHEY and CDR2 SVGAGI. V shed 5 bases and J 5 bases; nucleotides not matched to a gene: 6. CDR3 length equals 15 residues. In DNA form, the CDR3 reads TGTGCCAGCAGTCCTACAGGGGGCCCGAATGAAAAACTGTTTTTT. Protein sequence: CASSPTGGPNEKLFF.

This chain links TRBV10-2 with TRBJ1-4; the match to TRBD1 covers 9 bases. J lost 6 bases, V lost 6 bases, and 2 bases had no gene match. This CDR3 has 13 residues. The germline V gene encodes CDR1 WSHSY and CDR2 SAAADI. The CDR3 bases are TGCGCCAGCAGCCGGGACAGGGATGAAAAACTGTTTTTT. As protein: CASSRDRDEKLFF.

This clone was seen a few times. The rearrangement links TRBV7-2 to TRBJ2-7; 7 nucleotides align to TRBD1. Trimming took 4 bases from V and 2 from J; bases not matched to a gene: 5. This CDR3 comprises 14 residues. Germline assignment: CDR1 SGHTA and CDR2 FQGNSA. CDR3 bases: TGTGCCAGCAGCTCCCGACAGGGCGCCTACGAGCAGTACTTC. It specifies CASSSRQGAYEQYF.

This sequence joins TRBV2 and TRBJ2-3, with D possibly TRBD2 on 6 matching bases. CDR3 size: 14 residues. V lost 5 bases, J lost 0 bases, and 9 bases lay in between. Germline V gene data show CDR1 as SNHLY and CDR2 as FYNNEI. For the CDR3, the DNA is TGTGCCAGCAGTTCCGGGACTAGCACAGATACGCAGTATTTT. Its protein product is CASSSGTSTDTQYF. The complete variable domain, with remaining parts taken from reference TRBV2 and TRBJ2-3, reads EPEVTQTPSHQVTQMGQEVILRCVPISNHLYFYWYRQILGQKVEFLVSFYNNEISEKSEIFDDQFSVERPDGSNFTLKIRSTKLEDSAMYFCASSSGTSTDTQYFGPGTRLTVL.

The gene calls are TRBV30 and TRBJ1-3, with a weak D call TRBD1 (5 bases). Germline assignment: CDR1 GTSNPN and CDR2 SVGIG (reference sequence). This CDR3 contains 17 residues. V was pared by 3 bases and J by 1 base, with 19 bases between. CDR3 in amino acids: CAWRDVQGGSSGNTIYF. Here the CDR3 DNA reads TGTGCCTGGAGGGATGTGCAGGGAGGATCGTCTGGAAACACCATATATTTT.

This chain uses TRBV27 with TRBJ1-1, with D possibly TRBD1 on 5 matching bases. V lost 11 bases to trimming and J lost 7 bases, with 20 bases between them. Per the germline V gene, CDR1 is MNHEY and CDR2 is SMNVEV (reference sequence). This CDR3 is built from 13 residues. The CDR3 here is CAFSGQGRLEAFF. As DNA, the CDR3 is TGTGCCTTCAGCGGTCAGGGCCGCCTTGAAGCTTTCTTT.

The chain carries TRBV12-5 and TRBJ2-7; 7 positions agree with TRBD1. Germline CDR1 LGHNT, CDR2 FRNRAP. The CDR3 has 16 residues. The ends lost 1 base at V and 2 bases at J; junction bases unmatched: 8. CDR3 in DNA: TGTGCTAGTGGTTTGGGGCCGACAGGGATTCCCTACGAGCAGTACTTC. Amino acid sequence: CASGLGPTGIPYEQYF.

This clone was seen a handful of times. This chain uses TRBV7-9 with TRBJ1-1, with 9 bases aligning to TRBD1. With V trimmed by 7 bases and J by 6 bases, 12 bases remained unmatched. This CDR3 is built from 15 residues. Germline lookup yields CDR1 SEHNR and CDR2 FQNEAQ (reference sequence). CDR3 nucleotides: TGTGCCAGCACCCTACAGTCGGGACAGGGCTCTGAAGCTTTCTTT. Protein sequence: CASTLQSGQGSEAFF.